The source of this T cell receptor beta chain is a study of shared clonotypes between healthy human individuals (dated by TCRdb to the early 2020s). Describing the broader study: The cohort comprised a couple of women and a few men aged 18 to 49 years. For each donor, three plates each were used for CD4 naive and CD4 memory, two plates were used for CD8 naive, and one plate was used for CD8 memory. To estimate repertoire size and how much clonotype sharing occurs between individuals, the study deeply sequenced the blood TCR repertoires of about five healthy adults. Libraries were prepared and TCR repertoires were sequenced by different laboratories using diverse techniques, in order to increase sequencing depth and limit assay-specific biases. Per donor, leukapheresis produced somewhere between about 0.94 and 9.5 billion PBMCs.

Using the deep immunoSEQ assay, TCR CDR3 regions were amplified from genomic DNA by multiplex PCR. Genomic DNA extracted from each cell subset was distributed evenly over all wells of several immunoSEQ 96-well plates, and each plate served as one replicate. Each replicate PCR for sorted subsets received around 200 ng genomic DNA, equal to about 30,000 T cell genomes. The purified libraries were quantified using a Qubit 3.0 fluorometer, sized with a Bioanalyzer 2100, and then quantified again using the KAPA Library Quantification kit. A separate single-read 150-cycle Illumina NextSeq 550 flow cell was used to sequence each immunoSEQ 96-well plate. From the authors' description of their analysis: The immunoSEQ output contained only junctional sequences without quality scores, so filtering could not match that applied to full-length reads. Sequences were annotated with PyIR, a Python wrapper for IgBLAST v1.9, and V/J genes and CDR3 were assigned using IMGT germline references. Any read was removed if the V/J assignment was weak (E-value above 1e-6), the CDR3 was missing, or the read contained stop codons, out-of-frame junctions, or ambiguous translated residues. A V3J clonotype was defined by an identical inferred V gene, J gene, and CDR3 amino acid sequence. Percentage overlap between repertoires was computed as shared unique clonotypes divided by the size of the smaller repertoire. RTK rarefaction, the Chao1 estimator, and Recon v2.1 estimates of unobserved clonotypes were used to assess repertoire richness. OLGA was used to compute generation probabilities for all TCRbeta clonotypes that the gDNA method yielded from four donors. TCRdb retrieved this table from immuneACCESS and kept in-frame rearrangements only. Not all clones are present; in checked studies, unresolved V genes account for under half, and no reason is known for the remainder. Clone size and the V and J calls come from that table; the DNA yielded D and trimming. This sample is represented by around 1,000,000 clones; 77% of them were singletons. Roughly 0.9% of the sample is held by the ten biggest clonotypes.

What the work shows at the level of the full study, not this receptor alone: Sampling was restricted to blood, and TCR repertoires in tissues likely differ from the TCR repertoires found in blood. Compared with non-shared clonotypes, clonotypes shared by all four sorted-subset donors had higher generation probabilities. Across four donors, about 5.2% of naive CD4, roughly 3.5% of naive CD8, roughly 2.2% of memory CD4, and 0.4% to 0.45% of memory CD8 clonotypes were shared. Larger estimated clonotype richness was generally found for naive subsets than for memory subsets. Rarefaction of sorted-subset datasets indicated incomplete sequencing despite the large sequencing depth. Because the study included a small number of donors, the genetic and exposure-history diversity represented was limited. Pairwise subsampling indicated that sequencing depth was expected to affect the degree of clonotype sharing among donors.

At the junction V is shortened by 4 bases and J by 4 bases, with 11 bases in between. CDR3 length: 13 amino acids, cysteine to phenylalanine. The kept DNA is CDR3 alone, 39 bases in frame from the first base. Taken from the germline V gene, the CDR1 and CDR2 loops are SGHDT and YYEEEE. Worth noting for this clone: This clone's antigen is unknown. No much larger clonotype is one base removed from it; base qualities were not supplied.

Healthy HIV-negative adults with no recently reported acute infections or vaccinations were included as donors. Every donor was a Caucasian adult residing in Nashville, Tennessee, USA. Magnetic negative selection was used to enrich CD4+ T cells, after which naive cells were positively selected on CD45RA and the negative fraction became the memory subset. Blood was obtained by leukapheresis, after which PBMCs were separated by Ficoll-Histopaque density gradient centrifugation and cryopreserved in liquid nitrogen vapor phase. Analytical flow cytometry was used to check the purity and quantity of each magnetically sorted T cell population. Genomic DNA was isolated from every sorted fraction and measured by UV absorbance on a Nanodrop 2000c.

The receptor chain draws on TRBV5-6 and TRBJ1-2, with a tentative D gene TRBD1 over 5 matching bases. This clonotype originated in a man aged 18 to 35 in good health. Some clones in this sample may be carry-over from other donors' samples. The sample consisted of memory CD4+ T cells from PBMCs. The sample's cell subset or site label is to be understood as: CD45RA-negative fraction. Here the CDR3 is given as CASSVSGTYGYTF. The DNA sequence reads TGTGCCAGCAGCGTATCCGGGACCTATGGCTACACCTTC.